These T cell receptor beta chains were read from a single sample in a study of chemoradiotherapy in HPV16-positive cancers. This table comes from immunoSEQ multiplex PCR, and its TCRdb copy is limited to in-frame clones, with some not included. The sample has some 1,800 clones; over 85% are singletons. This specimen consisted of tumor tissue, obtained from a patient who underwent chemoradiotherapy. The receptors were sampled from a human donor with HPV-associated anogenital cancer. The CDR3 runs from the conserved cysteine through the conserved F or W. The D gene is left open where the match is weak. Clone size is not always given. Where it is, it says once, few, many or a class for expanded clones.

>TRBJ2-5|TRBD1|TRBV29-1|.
CSADRASETQYF
TGCAGCGCGGACAGGGCTAGTGAGACCCAGTACTTC
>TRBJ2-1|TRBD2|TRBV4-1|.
CASSQEGLAGVNEQFF
TGCGCCAGCAGCCAAGAGGGGCTAGCGGGAGTTAATGAGCAGTTCTTC
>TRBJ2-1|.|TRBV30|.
CAWSASVYNEQFF
TGTGCCTGGAGTGCTTCCGTATACAATGAGCAGTTCTTC
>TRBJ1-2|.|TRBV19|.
CASSPQGDGNYGYTF
TGTGCCAGTAGCCCTCAGGGAGACGGGAACTATGGCTACACCTTC
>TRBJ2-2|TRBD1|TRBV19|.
CASRWTGDSGELFF
TGTGCCAGTAGGTGGACAGGGGATTCCGGGGAGCTGTTTTTT
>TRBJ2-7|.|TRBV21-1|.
CASSAEERGSMTPYKQYF
TGTGCCAGCAGCGCTGAGGAAAGGGGGTCCATGACCCCCTACAAGCAGTACTTC
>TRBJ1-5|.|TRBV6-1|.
CASSPRQVQNQPQHF
TGTGCCAGCAGTCCTCGACAGGTCCAGAATCAGCCCCAGCATTTT
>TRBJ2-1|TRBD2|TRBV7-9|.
CASLGGSSYNEQFF
TGTGCCAGTCTCGGGGGGAGCTCCTACAATGAGCAGTTCTTC
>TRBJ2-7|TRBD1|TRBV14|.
CASATGSSYEQYF
TGTGCCAGTGCGACAGGGAGCTCCTACGAGCAGTACTTC
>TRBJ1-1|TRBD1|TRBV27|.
CASSLGTEPNTEAFF
TGTGCCAGCAGTTTAGGGACAGAACCGAACACTGAAGCTTTCTTT
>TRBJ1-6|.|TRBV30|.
CAWSPGESYNSPLHF
TGTGCCTGGTCGCCCGGGGAGTCCTATAATTCACCCCTCCACTTT
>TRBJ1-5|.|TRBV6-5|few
CASSPQWDQPQHF
TGTGCCAGCAGTCCGCAGTGGGATCAGCCCCAGCATTTT
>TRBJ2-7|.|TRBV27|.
CASSFDSQSRLEQYF
TGTGCCAGCAGTTTCGACTCGCAATCACGCCTCGAGCAGTACTTC
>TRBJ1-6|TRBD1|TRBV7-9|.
CASSLGQGYNSPLHF
TGTGCCAGCAGCTTAGGACAGGGGTATAATTCACCCCTCCACTTT
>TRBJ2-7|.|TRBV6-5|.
CASRGSSYEQYF
TGTGCCAGCAGAGGGTCCTCCTACGAGCAGTACTTC
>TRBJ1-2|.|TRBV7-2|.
CASSPSLDYGYTF
TGTGCCAGCAGCCCATCCCTTGACTATGGCTACACCTTC
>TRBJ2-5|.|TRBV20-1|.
CSAEAQETQYF
TGCAGTGCGGAGGCGCAAGAGACCCAGTACTTC
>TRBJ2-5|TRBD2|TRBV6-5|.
CASSYGGGTYQETQYF
TGTGCCAGCAGTTACGGCGGGGGAACGTACCAAGAGACCCAGTACTTC
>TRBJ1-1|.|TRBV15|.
CATSTTGNTEAFF
TGTGCCACCAGCACGACAGGGAACACTGAAGCTTTCTTT
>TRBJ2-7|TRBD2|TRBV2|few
CASTSGRAAEQYF
TGTGCCAGCACCAGCGGGAGGGCCGCCGAGCAGTACTTC
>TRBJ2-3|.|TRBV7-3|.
CASSPGGARDTQYF
TGTGCCAGCAGTCCCGGCGGCGCGCGTGATACGCAGTATTTT
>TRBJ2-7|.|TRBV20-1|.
CSALGLLEQYF
TGCAGTGCTTTGGGACTTCTTGAGCAGTACTTC
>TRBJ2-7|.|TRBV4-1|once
CASSQDSAAYEQYF
TGCGCCAGCAGCCAAGATTCGGCAGCCTACGAGCAGTACTTC
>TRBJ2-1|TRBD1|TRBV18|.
CASSPRTGGLGNEQFF
TGTGCCAGCTCACCACGGACAGGGGGTCTGGGCAATGAGCAGTTCTTC
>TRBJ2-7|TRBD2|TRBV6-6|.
CASSYSGLALAEQYF
TGTGCCAGCAGTTACTCGGGACTAGCTCTCGCCGAGCAGTACTTC
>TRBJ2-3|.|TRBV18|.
CASSPDTDTQYF
TGTGCCAGCTCACCAGACACAGATACGCAGTATTTT
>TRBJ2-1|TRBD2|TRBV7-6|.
CASSPGGNEQFF
TGTGCCAGCAGCCCGGGGGGGAATGAGCAGTTCTTC
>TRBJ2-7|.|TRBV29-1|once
CSVEPGLYEQYF
TGCAGCGTTGAACCAGGGTTGTACGAGCAGTACTTC
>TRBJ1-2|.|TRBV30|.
CACRSGQLYGYTF
TGTGCCTGTCGATCGGGACAACTATATGGCTACACCTTC